This passage covers 23 T cell receptor beta chains from one sample sequenced in a study of blood T cell repertoires in COVID-19. Clones were sequenced by immunoSEQ multiplex PCR, and TCRdb holds only the in-frame ones, with some missing. The table shows 310,000 or so clones, with more than 75% occurring only once. The specimen sequenced was PBMCs or T cells enriched from blood (not recorded which). The receptors were sampled from a young woman who had recovered from COVID-19.

This clone occurred a few times. The rearrangement joins TRBV30 to TRBJ1-5; D not resolved. Germline V gives CDR1 GTSNPN, CDR2 SVGIG (reference sequence). The CDR3 covers 14 residues. Trimming stripped 1 base from V and 3 bases from J, with 10 bases between. The CDR3 reads CAWSGLSFNQPQHF. The CDR3 nucleotides are TGTGCCTGGAGTGGACTGAGCTTCAATCAGCCCCAGCATTTT.

The V gene is TRBV5-4, the J gene TRBJ2-1; 10 nucleotides align to TRBD2. Germline CDR1 reads SGHNT; CDR2 reads YYREEE (reference sequence). Trimming cost V 10 bases and J 5 bases; bases outside gene matches: 9. The CDR3 is 14 residues long. The chain's CDR3 is CAAEKAGGDNEQFF. The CDR3 nucleotides are TGTGCCGCAGAAAAAGCGGGAGGGGACAATGAGCAGTTCTTC.

CDR3 coding DNA: TGTGCCAGCAGCGTAGACCTCGTCAGCGGGGAGCTGTTTTTT. Its protein product is CASSVDLVSGELFF. V gene TRBV9 combines with J gene TRBJ2-2, with D uncertain. Trimming removed 0 bases from V and 7 bases from J, with 10 bases in between. Germline loops: CDR1 SGDLS, CDR2 YYNGEE. The CDR3 has 14 residues.

A few counts support this clone. The chain recombines TRBV24-1 with TRBJ2-7; D perhaps matches TRBD1 (5 bases). The CDR3 loop spans 16 amino acids. Germline V CDR1 and CDR2: KGHDR, SFDVKD. Trimming removed 1 base from V and 2 bases from J, with 14 bases in between. CDR3 protein: CATSDFRVLEPYEQYF. The CDR3 DNA reads as TGTGCCACCAGTGATTTCAGGGTCCTCGAGCCCTACGAGCAGTACTTC.

This clone has a single count. The rearrangement links TRBV30 to TRBJ2-7; TRBD2 might be the D (6 bases). Trimming left V 0 bases short and J 0 bases short, with 15 bases between. This CDR3 comprises 16 residues. Germline-derived CDR1 and CDR2 are GTSNPN and SVGIG (reference sequence). CDR3 residues: CAWSVDGRDASYEQYF. The CDR3 region has the DNA TGTGCCTGGAGTGTAGATGGGCGGGACGCCTCCTACGAGCAGTACTTC.

The chain links TRBV5-4 to TRBJ2-4, with TRBD1 matching over 9 bases. V was clipped by 6 bases and J by 6 bases; unmatched bases: 7. Germline lookup yields CDR1 SGHNT and CDR2 YYREEE (reference sequence). CDR3 length: 14 amino acids. The CDR3 sequence: CASTQQGAANIQYF. The DNA of the CDR3 is TGTGCCAGCACCCAACAGGGGGCAGCAAACATTCAGTACTTC.

This clone was detected only a few times. V and J are TRBV5-7 and TRBJ2-2; 10 bases match TRBD1. TRBV5-7 is sorted into the ORF group, with uncertain function. J lost 3 bases, V lost 4 bases, and 0 bases had no gene match. The length of the CDR3 is 14 residues. CDR3 protein: CASSDRGHTGELFF. The CDR3 coding sequence is TGTGCCAGCAGCGACAGGGGGCACACCGGGGAGCTGTTTTTT.

V usage is TRBV7-9 and J usage is TRBJ2-1; 10 positions match TRBD1. Germline assignment: CDR1 SEHNR and CDR2 FQNEAQ (reference sequence). The CDR3 spans 14 residues. V gave up 2 bases and J gave up 7 bases; unmatched junction bases: 2. This chain's CDR3 is CASSLRQGANEQFF. The DNA of the CDR3 is TGTGCCAGCAGCTTACGACAGGGGGCGAATGAGCAGTTCTTC.

The J gene is TRBJ2-7, the V gene TRBV7-9; 9 bases map to TRBD2. Germline V lookup: CDR1 SEHNR, CDR2 FQNEAQ (reference sequence). Germline trimming cut 5 bases from V and 6 bases from J; bases unmatched to any gene: 20. The CDR3 runs to 18 residues. The CDR3 sequence: CASSHPTGSGSPWGEQYF. Here the CDR3 DNA reads TGTGCCAGCAGCCACCCGACGGGTAGCGGGAGCCCTTGGGGCGAGCAGTACTTC.

This chain joins TRBV27 and TRBJ1-2, with D uncertain. Germline V CDR1 and CDR2: MNHEY, SMNVEV (reference sequence). V lost 2 bases, J lost 8 bases, and 12 bases lay in between. The length of the CDR3 is 13 residues. CDR3 region: CASSLGPTSGYTF. The CDR3 bases are TGTGCCAGCAGTTTAGGGCCAACTTCAGGCTACACCTTC.

J is TRBJ2-5 and V is TRBV7-9, with 7 bases fitting TRBD2. Trimming at V came to 2 bases and at J to 3 bases, leaving 12 bases not matched to a gene. Germline-derived CDR1 and CDR2 are SEHNR and FQNEAQ (reference sequence). CDR3 length equals 17 residues. The CDR3 DNA follows: TGTGCCAGCAGCTTATTCTCTTGGCGGCTAGCGGAAGAGACCCAGTACTTC. This translates into CASSLFSWRLAEETQYF.

This clone was seen a single time. This chain joins TRBV10-3 and TRBJ1-1, with TRBD1 identical over 8 bases. The length of the CDR3 is 13 residues. Trimming cost V 9 bases and J 1 base; bases outside gene matches: 4. Germline V gene sequence: CDR1 ENHRY, CDR2 SYGVKD. The CDR3 protein is CAISGTGNTEAFF. The CDR3 DNA is TGTGCCATTTCCGGGACAGGGAACACTGAAGCTTTCTTT.

V and J are TRBV2 and TRBJ2-7, with a weak D call TRBD1 (6 bases). Germline loops: CDR1 SNHLY, CDR2 FYNNEI. V lost 8 bases and J 2 bases, leaving 16 bases between the germline ends. This CDR3 has 14 amino acids. The CDR3 coding sequence is TGTGCCAGCCGCCGCCAAGGGGGAGCCTACGAGCAGTACTTC. This encodes CASRRQGGAYEQYF.

This clone appeared a single time. The CDR3 sequence is CATSDLTSGRADTQYF. As DNA, the CDR3 is TGTGCCACCAGTGATCTCACTAGCGGGAGGGCAGATACGCAGTATTTT. The genes are TRBV24-1 and TRBJ2-3; 13 bases line up with TRBD2. J lost 4 bases, V lost 3 bases, and 3 bases had no gene match. Germline CDR1 KGHDR, CDR2 SFDVKD. The CDR3 has 16 residues.

The V gene is TRBV28, the J gene TRBJ1-3; D is uncertain. The V gene lost 8 bases and the J gene lost 0 bases, with 14 bases spanning the gap. The CDR3 has 15 amino acids. The V gene's germline CDR1 is MDHEN and CDR2 SYDVKM. This chain's CDR3 is CASGHFESSGNTIYF. The CDR3 nucleotides are TGTGCCAGCGGGCACTTCGAATCCTCTGGAAACACCATATATTTT. The variable domain in full, completed from reference TRBV28 and TRBJ1-3, reads DVKVTQSSRYLVKRTGEKVFLECVQDMDHENMFWYRQDPGLGLRLIYFSYDVKMKEKGDIPEGYSVSREKKERFSLILESASTNQTSMYLCASGHFESSGNTIYFGEGSWLTVV.

In this sample, this clone turned up once. The identical CDR3 is also encoded by other nucleotide sequences in the sample. The V and J genes are TRBV11-3 and TRBJ1-1; a possible D gene is TRBD1 (6 bases). The germline CDR1 and CDR2 sequences are SGHNT and YENEEA. The length of the CDR3 is 15 residues. The V and J ends lost 5 bases and 0 bases respectively, with 13 bases between them. CDR3 region: CASSPGGGLNTEAFF. The DNA for the CDR3 is TGTGCCAGCAGCCCGGGAGGGGGTCTGAACACTGAAGCTTTCTTT.

This clone was seen only once. The gene calls are TRBV5-3 and TRBJ2-7, with TRBD1 matching 9 bases. TRBV5-3 is designated an ORF whose function remains uncertain. The V and J ends lost 4 bases and 2 bases, in that order; junction bases with no gene match: 7. The CDR3 is 15 residues long. The CDR3 coding sequence is TGTGCCAGAAGCGCCTGGGACAGGGTTACCTACGAGCAGTACTTC. Protein sequence: CARSAWDRVTYEQYF.

This sequence joins TRBV10-3 and TRBJ1-2, with D maybe TRBD1 (6 bases). CDR1 and CDR2 (germline): ENHRY, SYGVKD. V gave up 2 bases and J gave up 6 bases, with 13 bases separating them. The CDR3 extends over 14 amino acids. CDR3 sequence: CAISEGGRGDGYTF. The CDR3 nucleotides read TGTGCCATCAGTGAGGGGGGCAGAGGCGATGGCTACACCTTC.

The rearrangement joins TRBV7-9 to TRBJ2-3; perhaps TRBD2 as D (6 bases). From germline, CDR1 is SEHNR and CDR2 FQNEAQ (reference sequence). The CDR3 loop spans 13 amino acids. V lost 1 base and J 7 bases, leaving 9 bases between the germline ends. CDR3 sequence: CASSLGTKNTQYF. CDR3 in DNA: TGTGCCAGCAGCTTAGGGACTAAAAATACGCAGTATTTT.

This clone has only one observation. The chain has TRBV19 and TRBJ1-5; 9 bases match TRBD1. Germline CDR1 LNHDA, CDR2 SQIVND (reference sequence). The CDR3 consists of 15 residues. CDR3 in amino acids: CARYRGQWSNQPQHF. The DNA of the CDR3 is TGTGCACGGTACAGGGGGCAGTGGAGCAATCAGCCCCAGCATTTT.

A remark on this clone: Other nucleotide sequences from this sample produce the same CDR3. This sequence joins TRBV19 and TRBJ1-1; no reliable D call. Trimming took off 5 bases at V and 1 base at J, with 5 bases between the two ends. Germline V gene data show CDR1 as LNHDA and CDR2 as SQIVND (reference sequence). The CDR3 runs to 12 residues. Written as DNA, the CDR3 is TGTGCCAGTAGTCCAGGGAACACTGAAGCTTTCTTT. Protein sequence: CASSPGNTEAFF. Supplemented by reference TRBV19 and TRBJ1-1, the full variable domain reads DGGITQSPKYLFRKEGQNVTLSCEQNLNHDAMYWYRQDPGQGLRLIYYSQIVNDFQKGDIAEGYSVSREKKESFPLTVTSAQKNPTAFYLCASSPGNTEAFFGQGTRLTVV.

A note on this clone: At the DNA level, this CDR3 is encoded by other sequences in the same sample as well. V is TRBV19 and J is TRBJ1-4, with D possibly matching TRBD1 (6 bases). Germline assignment: CDR1 LNHDA and CDR2 SQIVND (reference sequence). This CDR3 is 14 amino acids long. V lost 6 bases, J lost 1 base, and 9 bases lay in between. The DNA for the CDR3 is TGTGCCAGTAGCCTACAGGGAACTAATGAAAAACTGTTTTTT. Its translation is CASSLQGTNEKLFF.

The chain is built from TRBV10-3 and TRBJ2-7; D is unclear. Germline V gene lookup returns CDR1 ENHRY and CDR2 SYGVKD. Trimming stripped 2 bases from V and 6 bases from J, with 8 bases between. CDR3 length: 12 residues. CDR3 nucleotide sequence: TGTGCCATCAGTGAGACTGATCCCGAGCAGTACTTC. It encodes CAISETDPEQYF.